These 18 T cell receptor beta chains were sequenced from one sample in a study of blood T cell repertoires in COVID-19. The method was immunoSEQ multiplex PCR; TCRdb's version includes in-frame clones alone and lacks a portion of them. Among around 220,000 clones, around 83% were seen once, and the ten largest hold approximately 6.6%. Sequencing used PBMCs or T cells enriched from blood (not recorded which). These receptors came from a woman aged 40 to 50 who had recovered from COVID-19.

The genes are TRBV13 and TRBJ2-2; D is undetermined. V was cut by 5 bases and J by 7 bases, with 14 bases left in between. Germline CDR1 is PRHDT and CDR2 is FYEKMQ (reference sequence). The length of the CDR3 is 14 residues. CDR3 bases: TGTGCCAGCAGCCCCCGAGCCCTTCGCGGGGAGCTGTTTTTT. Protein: CASSPRALRGELFF.

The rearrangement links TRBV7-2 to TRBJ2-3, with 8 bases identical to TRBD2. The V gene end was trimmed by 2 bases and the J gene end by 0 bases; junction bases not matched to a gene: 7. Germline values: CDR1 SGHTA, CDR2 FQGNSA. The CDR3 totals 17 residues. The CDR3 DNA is TGTGCCAGCAGCTTATACGCGAGCGGGGGAAGCACAGATACGCAGTATTTT. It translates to CASSLYASGGSTDTQYF.

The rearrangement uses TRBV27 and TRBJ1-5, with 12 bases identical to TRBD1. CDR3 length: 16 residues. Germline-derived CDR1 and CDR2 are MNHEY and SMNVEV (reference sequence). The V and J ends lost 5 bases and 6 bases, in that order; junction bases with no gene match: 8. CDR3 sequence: CASSISGTGGGQPQHF. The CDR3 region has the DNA TGTGCCAGCAGTATTTCCGGGACAGGGGGCGGTCAGCCCCAGCATTTT.

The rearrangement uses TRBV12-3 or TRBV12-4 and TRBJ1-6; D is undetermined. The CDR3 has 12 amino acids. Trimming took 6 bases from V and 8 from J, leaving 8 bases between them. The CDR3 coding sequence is TGTGCCAGCAGAGTGCAGGATTCACCCCTCCACTTT. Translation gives CASRVQDSPLHF.

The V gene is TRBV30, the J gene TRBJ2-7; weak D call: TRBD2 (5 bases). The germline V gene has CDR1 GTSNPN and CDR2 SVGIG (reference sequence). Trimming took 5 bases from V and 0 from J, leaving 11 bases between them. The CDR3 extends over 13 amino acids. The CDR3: CAWEDWSSYEQYF. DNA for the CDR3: TGTGCCTGGGAGGACTGGAGCTCCTACGAGCAGTACTTC.

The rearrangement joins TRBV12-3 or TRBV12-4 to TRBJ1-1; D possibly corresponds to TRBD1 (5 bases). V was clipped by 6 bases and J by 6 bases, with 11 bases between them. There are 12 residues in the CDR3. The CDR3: CASSQTRAEAFF. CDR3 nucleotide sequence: TGTGCCAGCAGCCAAACCAGGGCTGAAGCTTTCTTT.

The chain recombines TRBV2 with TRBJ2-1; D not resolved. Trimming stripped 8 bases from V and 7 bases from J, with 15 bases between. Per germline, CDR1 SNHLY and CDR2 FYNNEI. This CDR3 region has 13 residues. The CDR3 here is CASHLAERNEQFF. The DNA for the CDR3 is TGTGCCAGCCACCTTGCGGAAAGGAATGAGCAGTTCTTC.

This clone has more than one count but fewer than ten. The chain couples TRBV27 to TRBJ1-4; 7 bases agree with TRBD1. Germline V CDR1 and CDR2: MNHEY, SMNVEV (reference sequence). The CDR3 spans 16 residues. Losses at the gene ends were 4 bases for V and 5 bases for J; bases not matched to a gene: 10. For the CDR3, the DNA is TGTGCCAGCAGTTCATTACAGGGGTTGGCAAATGAAAAACTGTTTTTT. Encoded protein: CASSSLQGLANEKLFF.

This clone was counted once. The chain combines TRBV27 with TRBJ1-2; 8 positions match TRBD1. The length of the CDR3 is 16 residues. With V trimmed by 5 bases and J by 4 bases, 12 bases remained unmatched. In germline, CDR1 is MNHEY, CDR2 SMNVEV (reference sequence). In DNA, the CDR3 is TGTGCCAGCAGTCCAGGGGACAGGACTCTCGGCTATGGCTACACCTTC. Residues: CASSPGDRTLGYGYTF.

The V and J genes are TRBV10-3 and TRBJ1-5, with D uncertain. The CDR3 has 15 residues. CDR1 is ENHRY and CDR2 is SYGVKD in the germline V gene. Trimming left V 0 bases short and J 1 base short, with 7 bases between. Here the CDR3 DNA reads TGTGCCATCAGTGAGTCTTCGGGGAGCAATCAGCCCCAGCATTTT. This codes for CAISESSGSNQPQHF.

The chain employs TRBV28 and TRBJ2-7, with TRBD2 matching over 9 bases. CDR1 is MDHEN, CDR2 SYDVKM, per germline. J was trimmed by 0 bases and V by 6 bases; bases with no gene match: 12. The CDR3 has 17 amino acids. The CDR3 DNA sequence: TGTGCCAGCAGCCCAACCCGGACTAGCGCGAGCTCCTACGAGCAGTACTTC. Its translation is CASSPTRTSASSYEQYF.

For the CDR3, the DNA is TGTGCCAGCAGTTTACAGGCAGGGGACTATGGCTACACCTTC. It is translated as CASSLQAGDYGYTF. V gene TRBV27 combines with J gene TRBJ1-2; possible D gene TRBD1, 6 bases. This CDR3 has 14 amino acids. CDR1 and CDR2 (germline): MNHEY, SMNVEV (reference sequence). Trimming shortened V by 2 bases and J by 3 bases, and 10 bases separated the two germline ends.

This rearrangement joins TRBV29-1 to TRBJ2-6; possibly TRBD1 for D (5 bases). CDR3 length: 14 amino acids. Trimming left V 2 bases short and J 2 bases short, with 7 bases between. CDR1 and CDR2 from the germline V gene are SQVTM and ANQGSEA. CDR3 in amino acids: CSVESRAGANVLTF. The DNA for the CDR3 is TGCAGCGTTGAAAGCAGGGCTGGGGCCAACGTCCTGACTTTC.

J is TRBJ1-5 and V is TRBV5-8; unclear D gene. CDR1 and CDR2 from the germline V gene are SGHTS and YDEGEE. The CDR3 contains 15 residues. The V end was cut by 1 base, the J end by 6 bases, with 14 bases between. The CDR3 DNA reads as TGTGCCAGCAGCTTGTTACAGATACCTTTTCAGCCCCAGCATTTT. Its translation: CASSLLQIPFQPQHF.

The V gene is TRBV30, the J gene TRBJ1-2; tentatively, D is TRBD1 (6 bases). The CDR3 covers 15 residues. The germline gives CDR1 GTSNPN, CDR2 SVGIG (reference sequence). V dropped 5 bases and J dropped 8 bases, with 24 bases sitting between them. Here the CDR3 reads CAWVPPGQKVRGYTF. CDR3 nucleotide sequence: TGTGCCTGGGTCCCCCCCGGACAGAAAGTGAGAGGCTACACCTTC.

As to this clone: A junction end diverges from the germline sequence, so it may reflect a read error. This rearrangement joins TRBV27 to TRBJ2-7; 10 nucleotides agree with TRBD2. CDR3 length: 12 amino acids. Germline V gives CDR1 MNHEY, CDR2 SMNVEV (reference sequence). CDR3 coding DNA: TGTGCCAGCAGTTTGGCTAGCGGGAGCCTGAACTTC. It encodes CASSLASGSLNF.

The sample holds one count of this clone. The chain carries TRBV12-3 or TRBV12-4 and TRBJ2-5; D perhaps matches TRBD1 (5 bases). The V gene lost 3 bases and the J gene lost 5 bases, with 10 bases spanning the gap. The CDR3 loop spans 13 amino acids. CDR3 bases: TGTGCCAGCAGTTTTAAGGGGTCGGAGACCCAGTACTTC. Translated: CASSFKGSETQYF.

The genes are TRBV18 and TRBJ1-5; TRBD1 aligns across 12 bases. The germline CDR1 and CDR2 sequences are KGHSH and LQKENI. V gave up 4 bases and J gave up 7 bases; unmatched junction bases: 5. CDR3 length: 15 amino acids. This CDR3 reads CASSLGTGGMQPQHF. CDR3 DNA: TGTGCCAGCTCACTTGGGACAGGGGGCATGCAGCCCCAGCATTTT.